The next 17 T cell receptor beta chains were all read from a single sample in a study of CXCR3-negative and CXCR3-positive naive CD8 T cells. cDNA libraries for TRB were generated by 5' RACE incorporating UMI labels. For each CDR3 protein, TCRdb gives one entry from its re-call of the 5' RACE reads, without DNA. In total, the table holds some 50,000 distinct CDR3 sequences. Material: naive CXCR3- CD8+ T cells from blood. Subset noted: CD45RO-CCR7+CD27+CD95- naive CD8+ T cells lacking CXCR3 (TNR3-). The receptors come from a human donor in good health. Some clones in this sample may be carry-over from other donors' samples.

The V call is TRBV5-1, the J call TRBJ2-3; lacking DNA, the TRBD1 call made by TCRdb goes unchecked. The germline V gene encodes CDR1 SGHRS and CDR2 YFSETQ. The CDR3 totals 13 residues. The CDR3 sequence is CASSISQGDTQYF.

This chain connects TRBV28 to TRBJ2-1; TCRdb outputs TRBD1, but without DNA this stays unchecked. CDR1 is MDHEN, CDR2 SYDVKM, per germline. The CDR3 is 11 residues long. The CDR3 protein is CASSRGPEQFF.

This chain uses TRBV6-4 with TRBJ2-3; the D call of TRBD2 rests on TCRdb alone, since no DNA is present to check it. This CDR3 has 16 residues. The germline gives CDR1 MRHNA, CDR2 SNTAGT. The CDR3 region is CASSVSSGGAADTQYF.

The CDR3 reads CASSGGRRGPYEQYF. The chain carries TRBV4-3 and TRBJ2-7; lacking DNA, the TRBD1 call made by TCRdb goes unchecked. Looked up from germline, CDR1 is LGHNA and CDR2 is YSLEER. The CDR3 spans 15 residues.

The chain has TRBV3-1 and TRBJ2-2; the D call of TRBD1 rests on TCRdb alone, since no DNA is present to check it. Looked up from germline, CDR1 is LGHDT and CDR2 is YNNKEL (reference sequence). The CDR3 spans 16 residues. CDR3 residues: CASSRNGQGKTGELFF.

The genes are TRBV12-3 or TRBV12-4 and TRBJ1-5; TCRdb names TRBD1, which stays unverified in the absence of DNA. This CDR3 region has 18 residues. CDR3 sequence reads: CASSPRLIQGISNQPQHF.

The chain recombines TRBV27 with TRBJ2-7; TCRdb calls TRBD2, which cannot be checked without DNA. This CDR3 contains 13 residues. CDR1 and CDR2 (germline): MNHEY, SMNVEV (reference sequence). CDR3 amino acids: CASSWTADYEQYF.

The V and J genes are TRBV21-1 and TRBJ2-1. TRBV21-1 constitutes a pseudogene. The CDR3 runs to 19 residues. CDR3 sequence reads: CATKPTGSYYQGGYNEQFF.

The V and J genes are TRBV7-8 and TRBJ1-6; TCRdb proposes TRBD1, but this gene call is untestable without DNA. The CDR3 sequence is 13 residues long. Per germline, CDR1 SGHVS and CDR2 FQNEAQ. The CDR3 loop reads CASHTGEGSPLHF.

The chain is built from TRBV10-2 and TRBJ2-1. This CDR3 has 14 amino acids. CDR1 and CDR2 (germline): WSHSY, SAAADI. CDR3 region: CASSEAIGVDEQFF.

The chain uses TRBV7-2 and TRBJ2-1; TCRdb calls TRBD2, which cannot be checked without DNA. Germline V CDR1 and CDR2: SGHTA, FQGNSA. The CDR3 extends over 16 amino acids. The CDR3 is CASSDGTSGRANEQFF.

The J gene is TRBJ2-2, the V gene TRBV12-3 or TRBV12-4; the D call from TCRdb, TRBD1, cannot be confirmed without DNA. This CDR3 spans 15 amino acids. This CDR3 is CASRRTGGVTGELFF.

The chain employs TRBV11-1 and TRBJ1-1; as DNA is missing, the TRBD1 call by TCRdb cannot be tested. Germline V gene sequence: CDR1 SGHAT, CDR2 FQDESV (reference sequence). The CDR3 is 11 amino acids. The chain's CDR3 is CASSHGDEAFF.

This chain links TRBV7-6 with TRBJ2-7; TCRdb's D call, TRBD1, is unchecked because there is no DNA. This CDR3 has 15 amino acids. Per germline, CDR1 SGHVS and CDR2 FNYEAQ. The chain's CDR3 is CASSSGQGVIYEQYF.

The J gene is TRBJ1-4, the V gene TRBV14; without DNA, the TCRdb call of TRBD1 cannot be checked. Germline CDR1 SGHDN, CDR2 FVKESK. The CDR3 covers 15 residues. CDR3 amino acids: CASSQGLGAQEKLFF.

This chain joins TRBV28 and TRBJ2-7; TCRdb's D call, TRBD2, is unchecked because there is no DNA. CDR1 is MDHEN, CDR2 SYDVKM, per germline. The CDR3 runs 17 residues. The chain's CDR3 is CASTKTFEAGVDPEQYF.

V usage is TRBV4-3 and J usage is TRBJ2-7; the D gene TCRdb calls, TRBD1, cannot be checked with no DNA. From germline, CDR1 is LGHNA and CDR2 YSLEER. CDR3 length equals 16 residues. This CDR3 reads CASSQDGDSPPYEQYF.